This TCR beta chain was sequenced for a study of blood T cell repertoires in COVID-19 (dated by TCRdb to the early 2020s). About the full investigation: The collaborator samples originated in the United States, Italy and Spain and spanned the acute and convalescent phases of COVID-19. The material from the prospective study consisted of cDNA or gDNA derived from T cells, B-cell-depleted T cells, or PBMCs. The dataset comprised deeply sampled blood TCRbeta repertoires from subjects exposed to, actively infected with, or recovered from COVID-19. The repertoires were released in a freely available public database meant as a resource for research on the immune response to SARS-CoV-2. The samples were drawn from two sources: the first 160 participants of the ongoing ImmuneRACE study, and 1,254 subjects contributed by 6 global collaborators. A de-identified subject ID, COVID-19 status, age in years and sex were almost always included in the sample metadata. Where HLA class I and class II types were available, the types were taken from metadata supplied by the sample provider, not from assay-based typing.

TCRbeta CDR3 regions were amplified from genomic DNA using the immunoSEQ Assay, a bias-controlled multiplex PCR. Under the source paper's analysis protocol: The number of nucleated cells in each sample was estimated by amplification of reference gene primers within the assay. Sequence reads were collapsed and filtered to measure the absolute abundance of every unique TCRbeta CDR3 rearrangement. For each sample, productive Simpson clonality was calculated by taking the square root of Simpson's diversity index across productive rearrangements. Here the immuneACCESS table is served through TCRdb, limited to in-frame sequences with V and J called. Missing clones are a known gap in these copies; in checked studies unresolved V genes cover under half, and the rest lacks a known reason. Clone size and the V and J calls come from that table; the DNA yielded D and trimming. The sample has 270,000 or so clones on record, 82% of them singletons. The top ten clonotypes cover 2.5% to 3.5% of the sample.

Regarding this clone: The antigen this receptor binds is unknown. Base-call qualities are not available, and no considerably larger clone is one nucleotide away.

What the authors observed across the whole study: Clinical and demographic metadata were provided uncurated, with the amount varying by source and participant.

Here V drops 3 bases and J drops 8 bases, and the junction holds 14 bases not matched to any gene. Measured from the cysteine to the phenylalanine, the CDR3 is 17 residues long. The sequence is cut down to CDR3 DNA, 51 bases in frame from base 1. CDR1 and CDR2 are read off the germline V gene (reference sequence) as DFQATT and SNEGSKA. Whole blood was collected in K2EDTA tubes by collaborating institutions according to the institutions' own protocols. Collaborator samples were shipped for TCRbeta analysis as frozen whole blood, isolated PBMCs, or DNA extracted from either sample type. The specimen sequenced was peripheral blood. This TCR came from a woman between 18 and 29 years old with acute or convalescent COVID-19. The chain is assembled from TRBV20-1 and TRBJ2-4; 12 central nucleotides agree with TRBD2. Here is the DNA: TGCAGTGCTAGTGAGTCTAGCGGGAGGGCCCGAGTGCACATTCAGTACTTC. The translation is CSASESSGRARVHIQYF.